Listed below are T cell receptor beta chains from one sample, sequenced in a study of T cell responses to AZD1222 COVID-19 vaccine. Some clones are missing from TCRdb's copy, which holds only in-frame ones; the method was immunoSEQ multiplex PCR. The top ten hold 9.5% to 13% of the sample, which has 80,000 to 100,000 clones, 70% to 90% seen once. Sequences were derived from peripheral blood, sampled 28 days after the second AZD1222 dose. The receptor set was obtained from an adult who received the AZD1222 COVID-19 vaccine. Both conserved end residues are trimmed from each CDR3.

v_call cdr3_aa
TRBV2 ASHRTDNQPQH
TRBV9 ASSPRQENTEAF
TRBV4-3 ASSQDGVAGGDNEQF
TRBV5-1 ASSLIQGYTDTQY
TRBV7-3 ASSLVQPGCPYEQY
TRBV25-1 ASSGKTGGNSPLH
TRBV27 ASSLVGVAGRNGYT
TRBV27 ASSVGAGGAGGYT
TRBV10-3 AISEEGGWNTEAF
TRBV28 ASSFLRAPEQY
TRBV7-9 AGVAGVTDTQY
TRBV28 ASSFRAETEAF
TRBV4-2 ASSQRLAGAFTGEQY
TRBV28 ASIPPGLNTGELF
TRBV23-1 ASTQGASSYNEQF
TRBV11-2 ASSWLRGGQETQY
TRBV19 ASSSGGQGTDTQY
TRBV11-2 ASSRVLGGDTQY
TRBV5-8 ASSNTGGMRSQPQH
TRBV7-6 ASSLAAGSNYGYT
TRBV5-1 ASSLSGGGNTIY
TRBV7-9 ASSAPSGYEQY
TRBV19 ASSIMGQGITGELF
TRBV6-5 ASSSNQPQH
TRBV7-8 ASSIGQGLSYEQY
TRBV7-8 ASSPTVSDQPQH
TRBV6-2/TRBV6-3 ASSYSIMRALALEQY
TRBV30 AWRSYGNTIY
TRBV6-2/TRBV6-3 ASSLGGAYNEQF
TRBV4-3 ASSPGAGQGYEQY
TRBV4-3 ASSPDTGQGQPQH
TRBV7-2 ASSLRGPTDTQY
TRBV29-1 SVEARGYGYT
TRBV28 ASSLSAGYGYT
TRBV19 ASTKGDRSDQY
TRBV19 ATLARTGTEAF
TRBV7-3 ASSSHQLAGGSGELF
TRBV11-3 ASSLGSGGTYEQY
TRBV3-1/TRBV3-2 ASSHALAAGGEQF
TRBV6-6 ASSPLRGGGTTSHSDEQY
TRBV12-3/TRBV12-4 ASRPGGVGQF
TRBV7-3 ASSSQENTEAF
TRBV19 ASSIDGRSGGADTQY
TRBV4-1 ASSQEPHPMGSSSYNSPLH
TRBV21-1 ASSKEGLAGGKLENNEQF
TRBV24-1 ATSAVAGAQETQY
TRBV5-6 ASSLVSANYGYT
TRBV9 ASSDRDRGRENYGYT
TRBV5-4 ASSLDLWGSYEQY